This TCR beta chain was observed in a study of cytomegalovirus exposure and HLA in healthy donors. Findings and limits, study-wide: Common viral pathogens seemed, in a later analysis, to connect with several of the most significant clusters. TCR beta V- and J-gene trimming was later associated with a missense DCLRE1C variant.

13 Jbeta primers and 60 Vbeta primers were used for the PCR. As handled by the study authors: Unique TCR beta chains totaled some 80 million in a later count, with about 11 million of them shared. Using immunoSEQ multiplex PCR, the repertoire was profiled, and TCRdb retains in-frame clones only, with some absent. That table furnishes V, J and clone size, whereas the DNA furnished D and trimming. Of roughly 100,000 clones listed, roughly 80% are singletons. Donors consisted of healthy bone marrow donors. Of note for this clone: The antigen remains unidentified.

Germline values: CDR1 MNHEY, CDR2 SMNVEV (reference sequence). The CDR3 contains 13 residues. Trimming removed 4 bases from V and 6 bases from J, with 13 bases in between. The sequence was obtained from a man aged 25-40 years in good health and CMV-seropositive. The sample taken for sequencing was PBMCs. The chain recombines TRBV27 with TRBJ2-7, with a weak D call TRBD1 (5 bases). CDR3 loop: CASSSIRQLEQYF. The CDR3 nucleotides are TGTGCCAGCAGTTCCATTCGACAGCTCGAGCAGTACTTC.